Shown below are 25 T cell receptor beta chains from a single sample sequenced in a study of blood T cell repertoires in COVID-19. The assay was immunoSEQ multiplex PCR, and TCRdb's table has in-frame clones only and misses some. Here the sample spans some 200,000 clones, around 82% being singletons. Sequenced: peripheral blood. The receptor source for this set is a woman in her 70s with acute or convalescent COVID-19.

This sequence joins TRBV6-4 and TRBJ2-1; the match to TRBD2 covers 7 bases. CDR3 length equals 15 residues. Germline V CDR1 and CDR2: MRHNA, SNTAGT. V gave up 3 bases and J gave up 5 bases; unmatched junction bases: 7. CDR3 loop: CASSDGAGANNEQFF. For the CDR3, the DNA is TGTGCCAGCAGTGATGGGGCGGGAGCCAACAATGAGCAGTTCTTC.

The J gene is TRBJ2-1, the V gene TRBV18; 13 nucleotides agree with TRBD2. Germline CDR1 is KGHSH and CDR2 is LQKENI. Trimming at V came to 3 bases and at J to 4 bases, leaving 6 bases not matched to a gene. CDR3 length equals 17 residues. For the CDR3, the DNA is TGTGCCAGCTCACCCCGGACTAGCGGGAGAATTTACAATGAGCAGTTCTTC. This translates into CASSPRTSGRIYNEQFF.

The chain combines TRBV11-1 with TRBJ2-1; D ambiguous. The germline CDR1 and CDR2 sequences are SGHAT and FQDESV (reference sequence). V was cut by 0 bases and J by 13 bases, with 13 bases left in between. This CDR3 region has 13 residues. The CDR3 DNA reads TGTGCCAGCAGCTTAGCAGACTTCCTTCCCCAGTTCTTC. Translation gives CASSLADFLPQFF. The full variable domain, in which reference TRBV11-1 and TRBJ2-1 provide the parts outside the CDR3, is EAEVAQSPRYKITEKSQAVAFWCDPISGHATLYWYRQILGQGPELLVQFQDESVVDDSQLPKDRFSAERLKGVDSTLKIQPAELGDSAMYLCASSLADFLPQFFGPGTRLTVL.

The CDR3 reads CASTYWGLNYGYTF. As DNA, the CDR3 is TGTGCCAGCACCTATTGGGGGCTCAACTATGGCTACACCTTC. The V gene is TRBV5-4, the J gene TRBJ1-2; tentatively, D is TRBD1 (6 bases). This CDR3 region has 14 residues. Germline loops: CDR1 SGHNT, CDR2 YYREEE (reference sequence). Deletions cut 6 bases from V and 2 bases from J, with 14 bases between. Based on the CDR3 plus reference TRBV5-4 and TRBJ1-2, the full variable domain is ETGVTQSPTHLIKTRGQQVTLRCSSQSGHNTVSWYQQALGQGPQFIFQYYREEENGRGNFPPRFSGLQFPNYSSELNVNALELDDSALYLCASTYWGLNYGYTFGSGTRLTVV.

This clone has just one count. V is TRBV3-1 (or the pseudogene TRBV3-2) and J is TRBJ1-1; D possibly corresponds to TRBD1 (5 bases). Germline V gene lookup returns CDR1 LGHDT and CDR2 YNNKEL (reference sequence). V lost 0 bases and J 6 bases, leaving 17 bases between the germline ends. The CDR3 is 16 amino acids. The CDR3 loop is CASSQDLEGPLPEAFF. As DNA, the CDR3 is TGTGCCAGCAGCCAAGATCTGGAGGGACCTTTGCCTGAAGCTTTCTTT.

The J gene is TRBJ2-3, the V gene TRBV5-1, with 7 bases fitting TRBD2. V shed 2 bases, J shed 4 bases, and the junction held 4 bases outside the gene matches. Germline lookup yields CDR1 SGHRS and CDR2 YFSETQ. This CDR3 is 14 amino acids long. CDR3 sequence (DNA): TGCGCCAGCAGCTTTACTAGCGAGGCAGATACGCAGTATTTT. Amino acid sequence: CASSFTSEADTQYF.

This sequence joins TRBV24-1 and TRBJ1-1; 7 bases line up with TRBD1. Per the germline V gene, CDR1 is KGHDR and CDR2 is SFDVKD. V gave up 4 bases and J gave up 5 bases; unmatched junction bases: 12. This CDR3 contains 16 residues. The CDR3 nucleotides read TGTGCCACCAGTGAAATAGAGACAGGGAGAGAGACTGAAGCTTTCTTT. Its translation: CATSEIETGRETEAFF.

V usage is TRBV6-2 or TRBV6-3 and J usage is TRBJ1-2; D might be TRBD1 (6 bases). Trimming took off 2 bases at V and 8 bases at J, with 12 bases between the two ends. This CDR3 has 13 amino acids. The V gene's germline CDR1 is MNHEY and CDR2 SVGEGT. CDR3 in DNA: TGTGCCAGCAGTTACGGTGGGGGCGACGGCTACACCTTC. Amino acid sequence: CASSYGGGDGYTF.

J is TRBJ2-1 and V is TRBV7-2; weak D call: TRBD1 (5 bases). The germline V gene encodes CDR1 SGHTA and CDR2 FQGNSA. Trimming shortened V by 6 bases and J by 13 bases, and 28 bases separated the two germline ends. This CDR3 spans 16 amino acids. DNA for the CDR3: TGTGCCAGCAGACCTAGGGTTTGGGGCCCCAATCCCCACCAGTTCTTC. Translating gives CASRPRVWGPNPHQFF.

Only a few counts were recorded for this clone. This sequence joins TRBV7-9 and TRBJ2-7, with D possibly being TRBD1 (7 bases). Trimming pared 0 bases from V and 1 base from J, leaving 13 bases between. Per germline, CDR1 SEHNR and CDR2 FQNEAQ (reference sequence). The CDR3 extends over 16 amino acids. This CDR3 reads CASSLAMSGGSYEQYF. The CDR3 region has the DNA TGTGCCAGCAGCTTAGCCATGTCAGGGGGGTCCTACGAGCAGTACTTC. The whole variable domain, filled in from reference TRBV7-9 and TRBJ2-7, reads DTGVSQNPRHKITKRGQNVTFRCDPISEHNRLYWYRQTLGQGPEFLTYFQNEAQLEKSRLLSDRFSAERPKGSFSTLEIQRTEQGDSAMYLCASSLAMSGGSYEQYFGPGTRLTVT.

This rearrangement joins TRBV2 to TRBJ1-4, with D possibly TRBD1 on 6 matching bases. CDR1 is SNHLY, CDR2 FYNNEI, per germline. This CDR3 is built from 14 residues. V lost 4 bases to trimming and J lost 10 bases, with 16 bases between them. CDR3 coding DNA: TGTGCCAGCAGTGTCATCTCACAGGGCGGAAAACTGTTTTTT. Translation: CASSVISQGGKLFF.

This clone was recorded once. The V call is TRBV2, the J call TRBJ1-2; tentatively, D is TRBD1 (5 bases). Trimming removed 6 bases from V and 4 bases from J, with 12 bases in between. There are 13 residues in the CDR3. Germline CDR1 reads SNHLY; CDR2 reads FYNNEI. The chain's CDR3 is CASSPRQSYGYTF. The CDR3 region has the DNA TGTGCCAGCAGCCCTCGACAGAGCTATGGCTACACCTTC. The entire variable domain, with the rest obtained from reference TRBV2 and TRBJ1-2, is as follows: EPEVTQTPSHQVTQMGQEVILRCVPISNHLYFYWYRQILGQKVEFLVSFYNNEISEKSEIFDDQFSVERPDGSNFTLKIRSTKLEDSAMYFCASSPRQSYGYTFGSGTRLTVV.

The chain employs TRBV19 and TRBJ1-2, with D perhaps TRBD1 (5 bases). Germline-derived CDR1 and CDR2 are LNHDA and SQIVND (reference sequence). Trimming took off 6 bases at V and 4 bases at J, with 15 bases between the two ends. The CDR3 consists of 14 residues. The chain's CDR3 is CASRGSRGGYGYTF. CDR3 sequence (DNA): TGTGCCAGTAGAGGATCGAGGGGAGGCTATGGCTACACCTTC.

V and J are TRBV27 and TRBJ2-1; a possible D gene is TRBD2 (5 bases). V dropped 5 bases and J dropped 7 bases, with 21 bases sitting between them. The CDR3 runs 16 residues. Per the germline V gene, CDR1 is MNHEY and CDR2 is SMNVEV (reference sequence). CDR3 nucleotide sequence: TGTGCCAGCAGTCCGCGCAGGACTGAGCGAGGGAATGAGCAGTTCTTC. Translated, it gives CASSPRRTERGNEQFF.

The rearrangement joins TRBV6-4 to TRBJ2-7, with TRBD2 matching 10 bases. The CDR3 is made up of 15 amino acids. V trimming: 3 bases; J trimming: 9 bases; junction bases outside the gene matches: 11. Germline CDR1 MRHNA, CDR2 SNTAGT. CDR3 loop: CASSDCASGSRGQYF. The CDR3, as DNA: TGTGCCAGCAGTGATTGTGCTAGCGGGAGTAGGGGGCAGTACTTC.

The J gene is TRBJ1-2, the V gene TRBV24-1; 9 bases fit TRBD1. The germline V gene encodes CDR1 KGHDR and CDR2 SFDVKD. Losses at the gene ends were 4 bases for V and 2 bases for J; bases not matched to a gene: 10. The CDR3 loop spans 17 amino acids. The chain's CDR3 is CATSDRGQGGRNYGYTF. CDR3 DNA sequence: TGTGCCACCAGTGACCGGGGACAGGGCGGCCGAAACTATGGCTACACCTTC.

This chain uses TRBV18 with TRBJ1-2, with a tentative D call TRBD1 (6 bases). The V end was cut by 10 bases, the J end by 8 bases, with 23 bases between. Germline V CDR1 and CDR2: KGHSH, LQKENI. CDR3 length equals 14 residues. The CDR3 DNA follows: TGTGCCACCTTCGGGGGGCAGGGAGTACGGGGCTACACCTTC. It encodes CATFGGQGVRGYTF.

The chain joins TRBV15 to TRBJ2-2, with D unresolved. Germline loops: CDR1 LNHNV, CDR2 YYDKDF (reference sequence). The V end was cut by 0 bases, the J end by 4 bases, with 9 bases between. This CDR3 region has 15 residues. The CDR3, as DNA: TGTGCCACCAGCAGAGATCTAGTTAGCACCGGGGAGCTGTTTTTT. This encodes CATSRDLVSTGELFF.

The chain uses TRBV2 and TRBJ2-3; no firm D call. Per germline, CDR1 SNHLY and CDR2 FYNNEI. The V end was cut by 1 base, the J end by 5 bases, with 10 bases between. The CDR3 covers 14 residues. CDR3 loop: CASSEDSAGDTQYF. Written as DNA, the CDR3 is TGTGCCAGCAGTGAAGACTCGGCAGGAGATACGCAGTATTTT.

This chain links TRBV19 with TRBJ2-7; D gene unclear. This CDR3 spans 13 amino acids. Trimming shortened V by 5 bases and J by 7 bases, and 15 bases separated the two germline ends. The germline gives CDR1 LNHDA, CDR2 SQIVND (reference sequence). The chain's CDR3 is CASSVSPSVEQYF. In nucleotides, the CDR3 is TGTGCCAGTAGTGTCTCCCCTTCGGTAGAGCAGTACTTC.

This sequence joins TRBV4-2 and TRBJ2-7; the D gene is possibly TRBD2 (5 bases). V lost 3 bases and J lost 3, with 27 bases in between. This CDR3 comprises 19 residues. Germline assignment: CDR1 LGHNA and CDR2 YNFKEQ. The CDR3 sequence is CASSHPLWVARASLYEQYF. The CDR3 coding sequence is TGTGCCAGCAGCCACCCCCTCTGGGTCGCGAGGGCTAGTCTCTACGAGCAGTACTTC.

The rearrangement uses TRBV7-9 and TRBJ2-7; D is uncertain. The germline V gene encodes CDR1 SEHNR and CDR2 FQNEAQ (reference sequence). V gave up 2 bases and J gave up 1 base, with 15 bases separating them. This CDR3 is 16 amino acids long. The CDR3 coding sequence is TGTGCCAGCAGCTTACAAGTAGATCTTGCTTCCTACGAGCAGTACTTC. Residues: CASSLQVDLASYEQYF. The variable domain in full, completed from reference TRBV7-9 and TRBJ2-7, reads DTGVSQNPRHKITKRGQNVTFRCDPISEHNRLYWYRQTLGQGPEFLTYFQNEAQLEKSRLLSDRFSAERPKGSFSTLEIQRTEQGDSAMYLCASSLQVDLASYEQYFGPGTRLTVT.

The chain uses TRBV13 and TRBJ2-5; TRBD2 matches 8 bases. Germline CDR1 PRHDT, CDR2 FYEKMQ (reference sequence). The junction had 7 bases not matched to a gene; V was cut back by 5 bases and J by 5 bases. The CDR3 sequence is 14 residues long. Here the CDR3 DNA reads TGTGCCAGCAGCCCCTCGGGAGGGGGGGAGACCCAGTACTTC. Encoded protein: CASSPSGGGETQYF.

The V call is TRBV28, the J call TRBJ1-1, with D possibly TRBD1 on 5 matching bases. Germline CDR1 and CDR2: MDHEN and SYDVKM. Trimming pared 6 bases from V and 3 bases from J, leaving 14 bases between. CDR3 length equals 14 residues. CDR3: CASRRRDAYTEAFF. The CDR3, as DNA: TGTGCCAGCAGGAGGAGGGACGCCTACACTGAAGCTTTCTTT. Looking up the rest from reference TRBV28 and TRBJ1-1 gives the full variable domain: DVKVTQSSRYLVKRTGEKVFLECVQDMDHENMFWYRQDPGLGLRLIYFSYDVKMKEKGDIPEGYSVSREKKERFSLILESASTNQTSMYLCASRRRDAYTEAFFGQGTRLTVV.

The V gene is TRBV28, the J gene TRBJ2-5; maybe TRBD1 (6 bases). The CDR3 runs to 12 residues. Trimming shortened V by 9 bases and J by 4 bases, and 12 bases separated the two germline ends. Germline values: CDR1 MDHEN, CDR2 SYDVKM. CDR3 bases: TGTGCCAGTACTAGGGGGTTAGAGACCCAGTACTTC. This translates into CASTRGLETQYF.